What follows are 3 T cell receptor beta chains derived from one specimen sequenced in a study of T cell responses to AZD1222 COVID-19 vaccine. Repertoires were generated with immunoSEQ multiplex PCR, while TCRdb's copy carries only in-frame clones and drops some. The data contain 50,000 to 65,000 clones, 75% to 90% of them singletons. Sequenced here: peripheral blood, sampled 28 days after the second AZD1222 dose. The receptors were sampled from an adult who received the AZD1222 COVID-19 vaccine.

This rearrangement joins TRBV9 to TRBJ2-1, with a possible D match to TRBD2 (6 bases). CDR3 length: 15 residues. Germline assignment: CDR1 SGDLS and CDR2 YYNGEE. The V and J ends lost 3 bases and 0 bases respectively, with 10 bases between them. The CDR3 DNA is TGTGCCAGCAGCGCCGGGACTGCCTCCTACAATGAGCAGTTCTTC. This sequence encodes CASSAGTASYNEQFF. Combining the CDR3 with reference TRBV9 and TRBJ2-1 gives the whole variable domain DSGVTQTPKHLITATGQRVTLRCSPRSGDLSVYWYQQSLDQGLQFLIQYYNGEERAKGNILERFSAQQFPDLHSELNLSSLELGDSALYFCASSAGTASYNEQFFGPGTRLTVL.

The chain employs TRBV9 and TRBJ2-5; 7 bases match TRBD2. CDR3 length: 11 residues. Unmatched junction bases numbered 5, after V lost 3 bases and J lost 12 bases. Germline-derived CDR1 and CDR2 are SGDLS and YYNGEE. Written as DNA, the CDR3 is TGTGCCAGCAGCGGGCAGGGACTAAAGTACTTC. This codes for CASSGQGLKYF.

The gene calls are TRBV19 and TRBJ2-1; the D is unclear. The length of the CDR3 is 13 residues. The V end was cut by 9 bases, the J end by 3 bases, with 12 bases between. Per germline, CDR1 LNHDA and CDR2 SQIVND (reference sequence). This CDR3 reads CASVDGYYNEQFF. CDR3 DNA: TGTGCCAGCGTCGACGGATACTACAATGAGCAGTTCTTC.